Given below is one TCR beta chain in context. This record belongs to a study of graft-versus-host responses after intestinal transplantation. The CDR3 runs 13 residues. Per germline, CDR1 SNHLY and CDR2 FYNNEI. The V gene lost 6 bases and the J gene lost 6 bases, with 13 bases spanning the gap. Repertoires were generated with immunoSEQ multiplex PCR, while TCRdb's copy carries only in-frame clones and drops some. Altogether more than 45,000 clones are present, under 95% being singletons, with the ten largest covering 2.5% to 3%. The chain recombines TRBV2 with TRBJ2-3; maybe TRBD2 (5 bases). This TCR came from a human patient who received an intestinal transplant, so some T cells may come from the graft donor. Sequencing used PBMCs, obtained about 4 months after intestinal transplantation. The CDR3 DNA follows: TGTGCCAGCAGCTTACTAGAGTCCGATACGCAGTATTTT. Protein sequence: CASSLLESDTQYF.